Below, one T cell receptor (beta chain) is given with its context. Its target is unknown. The germline CDR1 and CDR2 sequences are SGHRS and YFSETQ. The CDR3 sequence is 14 residues long. This record comes from a study of T cells expressing NK-cell markers. As for the study in general: Underlying the TCR beta repertoires were sorted CD3+CD56+NKG2C+, CD3+CD56+NKG2C- and CD3+CD56-NKG2C+ T cells. Of eight sequenced donors, seven were HCMV-seropositive and one HCMV-seronegative.

Following a re-call of the 5' RACE reads, TCRdb has one entry per CDR3 protein and lacks DNA. In all, the sample yields fewer than 400,000 distinct CDR3 sequences. Regarding the study as a whole: Of the CD8+ T cell pool in several donors, roughly 1.0-8% was accounted for by dominant NKG2C+ clonotypes. In several donors, these clonotypes also led the CD3+CD56-NKG2C+ fraction.

This receptor was taken from a woman aged 50 to 60 in good health. Source material: blood T cells: a sorted CD56 or NKG2C T cell subset, CD4+ or CD8+ T cells, or bulk PBMC T cells (not recorded which). This chain links TRBV5-1 with TRBJ2-3; the TRBD2 assignment by TCRdb is unverifiable without DNA. The CDR3 reads CASSRDFSADTQYF.